A selection of T cell receptor beta chains follows, all from one sample in a study of PD-L1 blockade in urothelial cancer. Generated by immunoSEQ multiplex PCR, the TCRdb table keeps only in-frame clones and is missing some. The sample contains tens of thousands of clones, roughly 75% of which appear only once. Material: PBMCs, obtained around atezolizumab (anti-PD-L1) treatment. The source is a man in his 70s with urothelial cancer. CDR3s include the opening cysteine and the closing phenylalanine or tryptophan. D genes are given only for firm matches. The listing skips clone size in some rows; elsewhere it reads once, few, many or a size class.

clone size | D gene | J gene | V gene | CDR3 DNA | CDR3 protein
- | TRBD1 | TRBJ2-5 | TRBV2 | TGTGCCAGCAGTCCCTATCGCAGGGGGTCGGAGACCCAGTACTTC | CASSPYRRGSETQYF
- | - | TRBJ1-6 | TRBV27 | TGTGCCAGCAGTTTTGGCAGGGCGGATTCACCCCTCCACTTT | CASSFGRADSPLHF
- | - | TRBJ2-7 | TRBV7-2 | TGTGCCAGCAGCCTCTGGGGCGACGAGCAGTACTTC | CASSLWGDEQYF
- | TRBD1 | TRBJ1-1 | TRBV19 | TGTGCCAGTAGGGCCGGGACAGGGGACATCATGAACACTGAAGCTTTCTTT | CASRAGTGDIMNTEAFF
- | - | TRBJ2-3 | TRBV13 | TGTGCCAGCACCACAGAGGGGGGGAGGGGCACAGATACGCAGTATTTT | CASTTEGGRGTDTQYF
- | TRBD2 | TRBJ2-1 | TRBV7-9 | TGTGCCAGCAGCTTAGATCAAGCGGGAGGGCCGGATGAGCAGTTCTTC | CASSLDQAGGPDEQFF
- | - | TRBJ2-5 | TRBV13 | TGTGCCAGCAGCCGACAGGGGAGGGGAGAGACCCAGTACTTC | CASSRQGRGETQYF
once | TRBD1 | TRBJ2-2 | TRBV5-1 | TGCGCCAGCAGTTCTGTACAGGGGGAAGGAACCGGGGAGCTGTTTTTT | CASSSVQGEGTGELFF
- | - | TRBJ1-1 | TRBV4-3 | TGCGCCAGCAGCCAAAACACGATTTACACTGAAGCTTTCTTT | CASSQNTIYTEAFF
- | - | TRBJ2-7 | TRBV27 | TGTGCCAGTTCCCCGAGGGGGTCCCTCTACGAGCAGTACTTC | CASSPRGSLYEQYF
once | TRBD2 | TRBJ2-2 | TRBV7-2 | TGTGCCAGCAGCTTACGACTAGCGGGAAACACCGGGGAGCTGTTTTTT | CASSLRLAGNTGELFF
- | - | TRBJ2-1 | TRBV11-2 | TGTGCCAGCAGCTTAGCGTCCTACAATGAGCAGTTCTTC | CASSLASYNEQFF
- | - | TRBJ2-1 | TRBV19 | TGTGCCAGTAGCCTGGGAGGTGGCACGAGCTCCTACAATGAGCAGTTCTTC | CASSLGGGTSSYNEQFF
many | TRBD1 | TRBJ1-5 | TRBV30 | TGTGCCTGGAGTCCGAAGGGACAGGGGCTAAATCAGCCCCAGCATTTT | CAWSPKGQGLNQPQHF
once | TRBD1 | TRBJ2-3 | TRBV11-3 | TGTGCCAGCAGCTCAAGGACAGGAGACACAGATACGCAGTATTTT | CASSSRTGDTDTQYF
few | - | TRBJ2-7 | TRBV6-9 | TGTGCCAGCACCCTAAGCTCCTACGAGCAGTACTTC | CASTLSSYEQYF
- | - | TRBJ1-4 | TRBV6-5 | TGTGCCAGCAGCCCCGGGTGGGGGCGAGCTGAAAAACTGTTTTTT | CASSPGWGRAEKLFF
- | - | TRBJ1-1 | TRBV18 | TGTGCCAGCTCACCCCAGGGGAACACTGAAGCTTTCTTT | CASSPQGNTEAFF
few | TRBD2 | TRBJ2-2 | TRBV11-2 | TGTGCCAGCAGCACGCGGACTAGCGGCGGGGGGGAGCTGTTTTTT | CASSTRTSGGGELFF
- | TRBD2 | TRBJ2-5 | TRBV5-4 | TGTGCCAGCAGCACGGAGCGGGGGGGAGAGACCCAGTACTTC | CASSTERGGETQYF
- | TRBD1 | TRBJ2-2 | TRBV27 | TGTGCCAGCAAAGGGACAGGGGGGAAGACCGGGGAGCTGTTTTTT | CASKGTGGKTGELFF
- | TRBD1 | TRBJ1-3 | TRBV4-2 | TGTGCCAGCAGCTCAACAGGGGCCCCTGGAAACACCATATATTTT | CASSSTGAPGNTIYF
- | TRBD1 | TRBJ2-7 | TRBV7-9 | TGTGCCAGCAGCTTAGGACAGGGGATCCACGAGCAGTACTTC | CASSLGQGIHEQYF
- | - | TRBJ2-7 | TRBV7-2 | TGTGCCAGCAGCTCTCTAGCGTACAGCTCCTACGAGCAGTACTTC | CASSSLAYSSYEQYF
- | TRBD2 | TRBJ2-3 | TRBV5-4 | TGTGCCAGCAGCCGGCCGCTAGCGGGGGGCTCTAGCACAGATACGCAGTATTTT | CASSRPLAGGSSTDTQYF
- | - | TRBJ2-7 | TRBV6-1 | TGTGCCAGCAGCCTGACTAGCTCCTACGAGCAGTACTTC | CASSLTSSYEQYF
- | TRBD1 | TRBJ2-7 | TRBV19 | TGTGCCAGTATGGCCGTTCCGGGACAGGGCCTGTACTTC | CASMAVPGQGLYF
once | TRBD2 | TRBJ2-1 | TRBV30 | TGTGCCTGGAGCGGCCAGCGGGAGACGATCTACTACAATGAGCAGTTCTTC | CAWSGQRETIYYNEQFF
- | TRBD1 | TRBJ1-1 | TRBV30 | TGTGCCCCCCCCCAGGAGGGGGCGCGAAGAAGCACTGAAGCTTTCTTT | CAPPQEGARRSTEAFF
- | TRBD1 | TRBJ1-4 | TRBV7-2 | TGTGCCAGCAGCTCGACAGGGCTTGGAAATGAAAAACTGTTTTTT | CASSSTGLGNEKLFF
once | - | TRBJ1-4 | TRBV4-2 | TGTGCCAGCAGCCTCACAGCGGGTGCAACTAATGAAAAACTGTTTTTT | CASSLTAGATNEKLFF
- | TRBD1 | TRBJ1-1 | TRBV7-2 | TGTGCCAGCAGCCCACAGACAGGGGACACTGAAGCTTTCTTT | CASSPQTGDTEAFF